One and the same sample provided the 29 T cell receptor beta chains below, sequenced in a study of blood T cell repertoires in COVID-19. Profiling relied on immunoSEQ multiplex PCR, and the TCRdb table lists in-frame clones only, not all of them. Found here are under 250,000 clones, less than 90% of them singletons; the top ten hold under 3%. Specimen: peripheral blood. These receptors came from a woman in her 70s with active or convalescent COVID-19.

The chain recombines TRBV21-1 with TRBJ1-2; TRBD1, the table's D call, was not compared with the DNA. TRBV21-1 is recorded as a pseudogene. This CDR3 is 13 amino acids long. The chain's CDR3 is CASRMGHPYGYTF. CDR3 in DNA: TGTGCCAGCAGAATGGGACATCCCTATGGCTACACCTTC.

The rearrangement uses TRBV28 and TRBJ1-1; 9 nucleotides line up with TRBD1. The germline CDR1 and CDR2 sequences are MDHEN and SYDVKM. The trim removed 4 bases at V and 10 bases at J, leaving 4 bases unmatched. The CDR3 contains 12 residues. For the CDR3, the DNA is TGTGCCAGCAGTTACAACAGGGGGCGAGCTTTCTTT. This codes for CASSYNRGRAFF.

The J gene is TRBJ2-3, the V gene TRBV9; the match to TRBD2 covers 14 bases. This CDR3 is 16 amino acids long. Germline loops: CDR1 SGDLS, CDR2 YYNGEE. V was clipped by 3 bases and J by 10 bases; unmatched bases: 10. The CDR3 sequence: CASSALTSGGAGAQYF. The CDR3 DNA reads as TGTGCCAGCAGCGCGTTGACTAGCGGGGGGGCCGGTGCGCAGTATTTT.

The chain carries TRBV6-5 and TRBJ1-2; D not certain. Trimming cost V 4 bases and J 4 bases, with 13 bases left between them. The CDR3 spans 14 residues. The germline gives CDR1 MNHEY, CDR2 SVGAGI. The CDR3: CASSSEGAPYGYTF. The CDR3, as DNA: TGTGCCAGCAGTTCCGAGGGAGCCCCCTATGGCTACACCTTC.

V usage is TRBV24-1 and J usage is TRBJ2-2; no reliable D call. V lost 6 bases to trimming and J lost 6 bases, with 16 bases between them. Germline CDR1 and CDR2: KGHDR and SFDVKD. The CDR3 runs to 15 residues. CDR3 residues: CATSSRRRDSGELFF. CDR3 DNA sequence: TGTGCCACCAGTTCCCGCCGGCGCGACTCCGGGGAGCTGTTTTTT.

This clone showed up just a few times. The rearrangement joins TRBV7-2 to TRBJ1-2; D is perhaps TRBD1 (6 bases). CDR1 is SGHTA and CDR2 is FQGNSA in the germline V gene. CDR3 size: 15 residues. V was trimmed by 1 base and J by 4 bases, leaving 13 bases between them. In DNA form, the CDR3 reads TGTGCCAGCAGCTTAGGGGGGGGCGGAGGCTATGGCTACACCTTC. Its protein is CASSLGGGGGYGYTF.

This chain uses TRBV7-9 with TRBJ2-5; TRBD2 agrees at 8 bases. The CDR3 covers 14 residues. V shed 7 bases and J 4 bases; nucleotides not matched to a gene: 8. Germline V lookup: CDR1 SEHNR, CDR2 FQNEAQ (reference sequence). The CDR3 reads CASNSGGRGETQYF. The DNA for the CDR3 is TGTGCCAGCAACAGCGGGGGAAGGGGAGAGACCCAGTACTTC.

CDR3 region: CASSQGRRPSGELFF. The CDR3 nucleotides read TGTGCCAGCAGCCAAGGACGGCGGCCGAGCGGGGAGCTGTTTTTT. The rearrangement joins TRBV4-2 to TRBJ2-2, with D unclear. CDR3 length: 15 amino acids. Germline CDR1 is LGHNA and CDR2 is YNFKEQ. V was trimmed by 1 base and J by 7 bases, leaving 13 bases between them.

The chain couples TRBV19 to TRBJ2-7, with a weak D call TRBD1 (5 bases). This CDR3 is 15 amino acids long. The germline V gene encodes CDR1 LNHDA and CDR2 SQIVND (reference sequence). Between the trimmed V and J ends, which lost 6 bases and 1 base, there was a span of 16 bases. Written as DNA, the CDR3 is TGTGCCAGTAGGGAGCAGGGCCTAATATCCTACGAGCAGTACTTC. Translation gives CASREQGLISYEQYF.

The chain employs TRBV24-1 and TRBJ1-2; no clear D gene. V gave up 2 bases and J gave up 2 bases, with 11 bases separating them. Per germline, CDR1 KGHDR and CDR2 SFDVKD. CDR3 length equals 15 residues. The CDR3, as DNA: TGTGCCACCAGTGATTACCCCGACTCAAACTATGGCTACACCTTC. Translation gives CATSDYPDSNYGYTF.

The gene calls are TRBV10-2 and TRBJ2-7, with 8 bases lining up with TRBD1. The CDR3 length is 14 residues. Germline V gives CDR1 WSHSY, CDR2 SAAADI. V trimming: 6 bases; J trimming: 2 bases; junction bases outside the gene matches: 6. The CDR3 loop is CASRRGQGPYEQYF. CDR3 coding DNA: TGCGCCAGCAGACGAGGACAGGGCCCCTACGAGCAGTACTTC.

The chain employs TRBV28 and TRBJ2-3; 14 nucleotides align to TRBD2. V shed 7 bases and J 1 base; nucleotides not matched to a gene: 7. The CDR3 has 17 residues. Germline-derived CDR1 and CDR2 are MDHEN and SYDVKM. Here the CDR3 DNA reads TGTGCCAGCATCCGTTCGGGACTAGCGGGAGGCACAGATACGCAGTATTTT. It specifies CASIRSGLAGGTDTQYF.

The chain combines TRBV9 with TRBJ1-2; 8 nucleotides agree with TRBD1. Per germline, CDR1 SGDLS and CDR2 YYNGEE. The J segment lost 4 bases and the V segment lost 3 bases, leaving 5 bases of the junction unmatched. The CDR3 is 14 amino acids. CDR3 residues: CASSEPGGSYGYTF. The CDR3 DNA reads TGTGCCAGCAGCGAGCCAGGGGGCTCCTATGGCTACACCTTC. Full variable domain (rest looked up from reference TRBV9 and TRBJ1-2): DSGVTQTPKHLITATGQRVTLRCSPRSGDLSVYWYQQSLDQGLQFLIQYYNGEERAKGNILERFSAQQFPDLHSELNLSSLELGDSALYFCASSEPGGSYGYTFGSGTRLTVV.

The chain recombines TRBV18 with TRBJ2-3; 9 bases are a match to TRBD2. The V gene end was trimmed by 0 bases and the J gene end by 5 bases; junction bases not matched to a gene: 3. The CDR3 contains 15 residues. The V gene's germline CDR1 is KGHSH and CDR2 LQKENI. CDR3: CASSPPAGGEDTQYF. CDR3 DNA sequence: TGTGCCAGCTCACCACCAGCGGGGGGAGAAGATACGCAGTATTTT.

This clone was detected only a few times. The chain has TRBV7-9 and TRBJ2-7; D perhaps matches TRBD2 (5 bases). The CDR3 length is 18 residues. The ends were cut back, 5 bases at V and 5 bases at J, with 28 bases in the middle. Germline-derived CDR1 and CDR2 are SEHNR and FQNEAQ (reference sequence). The CDR3 sequence is CASSPLNRREAGPHEQYF. CDR3 DNA: TGTGCCAGCAGCCCCCTAAATCGTAGAGAGGCGGGTCCCCACGAGCAGTACTTC.

The chain has TRBV30 and TRBJ2-5; possible D gene TRBD1, 6 bases. Germline V CDR1 and CDR2: GTSNPN, SVGIG (reference sequence). With 4 bases removed from V and 5 bases from J, the gap between germline ends came to 11 bases. The CDR3 runs to 12 residues. The CDR3 here is CAWKGDSETQYF. CDR3 coding DNA: TGTGCCTGGAAGGGGGATTCGGAGACCCAGTACTTC.

A remark on this clone: This sample includes further DNA sequences coding for the same CDR3. The chain has TRBV28 and TRBJ1-2, with 7 bases fitting TRBD1. The CDR3 is made up of 13 amino acids. After removal of 3 bases from V and 2 bases from J, the junction contained 0 bases not matched to a gene. The germline CDR1 and CDR2 sequences are MDHEN and SYDVKM. The CDR3 nucleotides read TGTGCCAGCAGTTTCAGGGGGAACTATGGCTACACCTTC. Translating gives CASSFRGNYGYTF.

The chain employs TRBV6-1 and TRBJ2-5; 13 bases are a match to TRBD2. Germline CDR1 reads MNHNS; CDR2 reads SASEGT. The ends lost 1 base at V and 5 bases at J; junction bases unmatched: 10. There are 18 residues in the CDR3. The CDR3 spells CASSEGLLAGGLGETQYF. CDR3 nucleotide sequence: TGTGCCAGCAGTGAAGGTCTACTAGCGGGAGGGCTGGGGGAGACCCAGTACTTC.

V gene TRBV11-2 combines with J gene TRBJ1-3; 9 nucleotides line up with TRBD1. This CDR3 spans 15 amino acids. After removal of 6 bases from V and 2 bases from J, the junction contained 5 bases not matched to a gene. Germline CDR1 and CDR2: SGHAT and FQNNGV. CDR3 loop: CASRLQGATGNTIYF. The CDR3 nucleotides are TGTGCCAGCAGGTTACAGGGGGCAACTGGAAACACCATATATTTT.

V is TRBV20-1 and J is TRBJ1-5; no firm D call. CDR1 is DFQATT and CDR2 is SNEGSKA in the germline V gene (reference sequence). The CDR3 is 11 residues long. V was pared by 3 bases and J by 7 bases, with 7 bases between. CDR3 loop: CSASGRQPQHF. The CDR3, as DNA: TGCAGTGCTAGTGGGCGGCAGCCCCAGCATTTT.

The chain employs TRBV27 and TRBJ2-7, with 8 bases lining up with TRBD2. Germline V lookup: CDR1 MNHEY, CDR2 SMNVEV (reference sequence). This CDR3 contains 15 residues. The V segment lost 3 bases and the J segment 5 bases; nucleotides outside the gene matches: 9. The CDR3 loop is CASSFVGRASNEQYF. The CDR3 DNA reads as TGTGCCAGCAGTTTTGTCGGGAGGGCCAGCAACGAGCAGTACTTC.

As regards this clone: Additional DNA sequences in this sample encode the identical CDR3. This chain links TRBV3-1 (or the pseudogene TRBV3-2) with TRBJ1-2; TRBD1 matches 10 bases. The CDR3 has 15 amino acids. V shed 2 bases, J shed 4 bases, and the junction held 4 bases outside the gene matches. Germline CDR1 is LGHDT and CDR2 is YNNKEL (reference sequence). The CDR3 nucleotides are TGTGCCAGCAGCCAACTTGGGACAGGGGCCTATGGCTACACCTTC. Amino acid sequence: CASSQLGTGAYGYTF.

CDR3 amino acids: CASSLTRGPADTQYF. The CDR3 DNA reads TGTGCCAGCAGCTTAACCAGGGGGCCGGCGGATACGCAGTATTTT. The J gene is TRBJ2-3, the V gene TRBV7-3, with 8 bases matching TRBD1. Trimming at V came to 0 bases and at J to 6 bases, leaving 5 bases not matched to a gene. Germline values: CDR1 SGHTA, CDR2 FQGTGA. The CDR3 length is 15 residues.

This clone was recorded only once. The chain has TRBV7-9 and TRBJ2-3; D gene unclear. The CDR3 length is 15 residues. Germline CDR1 is SEHNR and CDR2 is FQNEAQ (reference sequence). V was pared by 4 bases and J by 3 bases, with 14 bases between. The CDR3, as DNA: TGTGCCAGCAGCTCTACGAGTCCCGGGACAGATACGCAGTATTTT. Residues: CASSSTSPGTDTQYF. The full variable domain, its missing parts supplied by reference TRBV7-9 and TRBJ2-3, is DTGVSQNPRHKITKRGQNVTFRCDPISEHNRLYWYRQTLGQGPEFLTYFQNEAQLEKSRLLSDRFSAERPKGSFSTLEIQRTEQGDSAMYLCASSSTSPGTDTQYFGPGTRLTVL.

This clone appeared a few times. V usage is TRBV10-2 and J usage is TRBJ2-3; TRBD2 matches at 10 bases. CDR1 and CDR2 (germline): WSHSY, SAAADI. Trimming took 9 bases from V and 1 from J; bases not matched to a gene: 1. The CDR3 length is 13 residues. The DNA of the CDR3 is TGCGCCAGAGCGGGGGGGCGCACAGATACGCAGTATTTT. Its translation: CARAGGRTDTQYF.

The chain employs TRBV11-1 and TRBJ2-1; 7 positions match TRBD1. Germline-derived CDR1 and CDR2 are SGHAT and FQDESV (reference sequence). The length of the CDR3 is 16 residues. V shed 5 bases and J 4 bases; nucleotides not matched to a gene: 11. The CDR3 region has the DNA TGTGCCAGCAGCGCGATAGGGACAGCCAGTTACAATGAGCAGTTCTTC. This sequence encodes CASSAIGTASYNEQFF.

The J gene is TRBJ2-3, the V gene TRBV7-2; 8 bases are a match to TRBD2. The germline V gene has CDR1 SGHTA and CDR2 FQGNSA. The CDR3 contains 17 residues. The trim removed 3 bases at V and 6 bases at J, leaving 14 bases unmatched. The CDR3 loop reads CASSLVAGLPQVDTQYF. The CDR3 DNA reads TGTGCCAGCAGCTTGGTAGCGGGGCTCCCACAAGTGGATACGCAGTATTTT.

The chain joins TRBV18 to TRBJ1-1; D possibly corresponds to TRBD1 (6 bases). Trimming stripped 3 bases from V and 6 bases from J, with 14 bases between. Germline V gene lookup returns CDR1 KGHSH and CDR2 LQKENI. CDR3 size: 14 residues. The CDR3 bases are TGTGCCAGCTCACCGCAGGACAGCCTCGCTGAAGCTTTCTTT. Amino acids: CASSPQDSLAEAFF. The variable domain in full, with the rest retrieved from reference TRBV18 and TRBJ1-1, is NAGVMQNPRHLVRRRGQEARLRCSPMKGHSHVYWYRQLPEEGLKFMVYLQKENIIDESGMPKERFSAEFPKEGPSILRIQQVVRGDSAAYFCASSPQDSLAEAFFGQGTRLTVV.

Only a few counts were recorded for this clone. The chain carries TRBV29-1 and TRBJ1-2; possible D gene TRBD1, 5 bases. V shed 2 bases and J shed 9 bases, with 10 bases lying between them. The CDR3 loop spans 11 amino acids. Germline CDR1 is SQVTM and CDR2 is ANQGSEA. The CDR3 DNA is TGCAGCGTTGAAAGGGAGGGGAGCTACACCTTC. Protein sequence: CSVEREGSYTF.